What follows describes a single T cell receptor beta chain. This entry is derived from a study of blood T cells in healthy people across ages. A second PCR, run for roughly 7 to 12 cycles, used a sample-barcoded 5' primer plus a J-beta primer mix. TCRdb reprocessed the 5' RACE reads with MiXCR, giving one entry per CDR3 protein. The sample includes approximately 730,000 distinct CDR3 sequences, roughly 47% of them seen just once. This CDR3 comprises 14 residues. In germline, CDR1 is DFQATT, CDR2 SNEGSKA (reference sequence). The V call is TRBV20-1, the J call TRBJ2-5; 9 positions match TRBD2. The end of the DNA is better explained by TRBJ2-7, so the J call may be wrong. The receptor was derived from a woman aged 55-70 years in good health. The sample was blood. The CDR3 DNA sequence: TGCAGTGCTGATAAAGCGGGAGGAAGGTACGAGCAGTACTTC. Protein: CSADKAGGRYEQYF.